These T cell receptor beta chains were read from a single sample in a study of identical twins. TCRdb recomputed calls from the 5' RACE reads with MiXCR, one row per CDR3 protein. There are more than 1.5 million distinct CDR3 sequences in the sample; around 33% occur only once, and 0.25% to 0.3% lies in the top ten. The sequenced sample consisted of cord blood. The receptor set was obtained from a newborn girl in good health. Both conserved end residues are part of each CDR3. Each record gives: D gene, V gene, J gene, clone size, CDR3 length, CDR3 protein, CDR3 DNA. D genes are given only for firm matches. Not all rows give a size; the values are once, few, many and, for expanded clones, a class.

-	TRBV7-2	TRBJ2-7	-	14	CASSIRGGNYEQYF	TGTGCCAGCAGCATAAGAGGTGGGAACTACGAGCAGTACTTC
-	TRBV13	TRBJ2-3	-	15	CASSQRQRRADTQYF	TGTGCCAGCAGTCAACGGCAGCGCCGGGCCGATACGCAGTATTTT
-	TRBV21-1	TRBJ1-1	-	13	CASSTQNRAEAFF	TGTGCCAGCAGCACACAAAATCGAGCTGAAGCTTTCTTT
-	TRBV15	TRBJ2-1	-	15	CATSRDKGHYNEQFF	TGTGCCACCAGCAGAGATAAGGGACACTACAATGAGCAGTTCTTC
-	TRBV14	TRBJ1-6	few	14	CASSQGVLNSPLHF	TGTGCCAGCAGCCAAGGTGTACTCAATTCACCCCTCCACTTT
TRBD2	TRBV20-1	TRBJ2-7	-	16	CSARDRGTSSYNEQYF	TGCAGTGCTAGAGATCGGGGGACTAGCTCCTACAATGAGCAGTACTTC
-	TRBV7-2	TRBJ2-7	many	12	CASSSRNYEQYF	TGTGCCAGCAGCTCCCGCAACTACGAGCAGTACTTC
-	TRBV20-1	TRBJ1-5	-	13	CSARGAPGQPQHF	TGCAGTGCTAGAGGGGCGCCAGGTCAGCCCCAGCATTTT
-	TRBV28	TRBJ1-1	few	10	CASSTGEAFF	TGTGCCAGCAGTACAGGGGAAGCTTTCTTT
-	TRBV15	TRBJ1-2	-	14	CATSRDREAYGYTF	TGTGCCACCAGCAGAGACAGGGAAGCCTATGGCTACACCTTC
-	TRBV24-1	TRBJ2-1	few	13	CATSDRAGREQFF	TGTGCCACCAGTGATCGGGCGGGCCGGGAGCAGTTCTTC
-	TRBV3-1	TRBJ2-2	-	14	CASSQGVKTGELFF	TGTGCCAGCAGCCAAGGGGTCAAGACCGGGGAGCTGTTTTTT
TRBD2	TRBV3-1	TRBJ2-1	-	16	CASSRKSGGAYNEQFF	TGTGCCAGCAGCCGTAAAAGCGGGGGGGCCTACAATGAGCAGTTCTTC
-	TRBV27	TRBJ1-6	few	14	CASSLMGMRSPLHF	TGTGCCAGCAGTTTAATGGGGATGAGGTCACCCCTCCACTTT
TRBD1	TRBV6-1	TRBJ1-5	few	15	CASGLQGYSNQPQHF	TGTGCCAGCGGTTTACAGGGGTATAGCAATCAGCCCCAGCATTTT
-	TRBV4-2	TRBJ2-1	-	16	CASSPSGGTSYNEQFF	TGTGCCAGCAGCCCATCCGGCGGGACCTCCTACAATGAGCAGTTCTTC
TRBD2	TRBV12-3/TRBV12-4	TRBJ2-1	many	17	CASSNSGTSGSYNEQFF	TGTGCCAGCAGTAATTCCGGGACTAGCGGGTCCTACAATGAGCAGTTCTTC
-	TRBV6-1	TRBJ2-2	-	18	CASSEWYGARSNTGELFF	TGTGCCAGCAGTGAATGGTATGGGGCGCGGAGTAACACCGGGGAACTGTTTTTT
TRBD1	TRBV6-5	TRBJ2-7	few	15	CASSYVPGQLYEQYF	TGTGCCAGCAGTTACGTCCCGGGACAGCTCTACGAGCAGTACTTC
TRBD1	TRBV20-1	TRBJ2-2	-	14	CNARGQGKPGELFF	TGCAATGCTAGGGGACAGGGGAAGCCCGGGGAGCTGTTTTTT
-	TRBV6-2/TRBV6-3	TRBJ1-5	few	15	CASRPNRVGNQPQHF	TGTGCCAGCAGACCAAACAGGGTCGGGAATCAGCCCCAGCATTTT
-	TRBV5-6	TRBJ1-1	-	12	CASSPREGEAFF	TGTGCCAGCAGCCCCAGGGAAGGTGAAGCTTTCTTT
-	TRBV3-1	TRBJ1-5	-	13	CASSQSPGRPQHF	TGTGCCAGCAGCCAGTCCCCAGGGCGGCCCCAGCATTTT
-	TRBV10-3	TRBJ2-7	-	15	CAISVGGTSYNEQYF	TGTGCCATCAGTGTCGGCGGGACGAGCTACAATGAGCAGTACTTC
TRBD1	TRBV20-1	TRBJ1-1	-	15	CGARGLGQGGTEAFF	TGCGGTGCTAGGGGGTTGGGACAGGGCGGCACTGAAGCTTTCTTT
-	TRBV28	TRBJ1-5	-	16	CASGSGTQDSNQPQHF	TGTGCCAGCGGTTCAGGGACACAAGATAGCAATCAGCCCCAGCATTTT
-	TRBV6-6	TRBJ1-1	few	13	CASSYPETSEAFF	TGTGCCAGCAGTTACCCCGAGACGAGTGAAGCTTTCTTT
-	TRBV7-2	TRBJ1-5	-	14	CASSLEGTSQPQHF	TGTGCCAGCAGCTTAGAGGGGACAAGTCAGCCCCAGCATTTT
TRBD2	TRBV20-1	TRBJ2-5	few	14	CSARVGLAWETQYF	TGCAGTGCTAGGGTGGGACTAGCGTGGGAGACCCAGTACTTC
TRBD1	TRBV5-1	TRBJ2-2	few	15	CASSLTGGLNGELFF	TGCGCCAGCAGCCTGACAGGGGGCTTGAACGGGGAGCTGTTTTTT
-	TRBV11-2	TRBJ2-2	few	17	CASSLDLTSRNTGELFF	TGTGCCAGCAGCTTAGATCTAACTAGCCGAAACACCGGGGAGCTGTTTTTT
-	TRBV4-1	TRBJ1-2	-	14	CASSQRGSFYGYTF	TGCGCCAGCAGCCAGCGGGGGTCCTTCTATGGCTACACCTTC
-	TRBV4-2	TRBJ2-5	-	15	CASSQERTGSNEQYF	TGTGCCAGCAGCCAAGAACGGACGGGGTCCAATGAGCAGTACTTC
-	TRBV4-2	TRBJ1-6	-	15	CASSPQDRPLSPPHF	TGTGCCAGCAGCCCCCAGGACAGACCTCTTTCACCCCCCCACTTT
-	TRBV29-1	TRBJ2-5	-	13	CSADPSSYNEQYF	TGCAGCGCTGACCCGAGCTCCTACAATGAGCAGTACTTC
-	TRBV4-2	TRBJ2-5	-	16	CASSQDRAVFQETQYF	TGTGCCAGCAGCCAAGACCGAGCGGTGTTCCAAGAGACCCAGTACTTC
TRBD2	TRBV28	TRBJ2-1	-	16	CASSLWASGRKNEQFF	TGTGCCAGCAGTTTATGGGCTAGCGGGAGGAAGAATGAGCAGTTCTTC